This TCR beta chain is drawn from a study of T cell responses to AZD1222 COVID-19 vaccine. Study-wide points: Compared with day 0, the breadth and depth of the Spike-specific TCR repertoire rose significantly after two doses of AZD1222. Vaccine-associated CD4 TCRs spanned spike, dominant at 160-218 and 743-854. The number of AZD1222 recipients seropositive at baseline was only five to seven. White British people made up most donors, females outnumbered males, and clonal diversity was possibly underestimated.

The germline CDR1 and CDR2 sequences are MNHEY and SVGAGI. The CDR3 loop spans 15 amino acids. V was cut by 8 bases and J by 12 bases, with 26 bases left in between. TCRdb keeps only in-frame clones here, not all; method: immunoSEQ multiplex PCR. The data contain 150,000 or so clones, 80% to 95% of them singletons. Comments on this clone: Its target is not known.

V gene TRBV6-5 combines with J gene TRBJ2-1; either TRBD1 or TRBD2 may fit D (5 bases each). The sample here was peripheral blood, taken on day 0 of AZD1222 vaccination. This TCR came from an adult in good health. Here the CDR3 DNA reads TGTGCCAGCCTTCCGGACTTTGGGTTGTCTGGGGCGCAGTTCTTC. This gives the protein CASLPDFGLSGAQFF.